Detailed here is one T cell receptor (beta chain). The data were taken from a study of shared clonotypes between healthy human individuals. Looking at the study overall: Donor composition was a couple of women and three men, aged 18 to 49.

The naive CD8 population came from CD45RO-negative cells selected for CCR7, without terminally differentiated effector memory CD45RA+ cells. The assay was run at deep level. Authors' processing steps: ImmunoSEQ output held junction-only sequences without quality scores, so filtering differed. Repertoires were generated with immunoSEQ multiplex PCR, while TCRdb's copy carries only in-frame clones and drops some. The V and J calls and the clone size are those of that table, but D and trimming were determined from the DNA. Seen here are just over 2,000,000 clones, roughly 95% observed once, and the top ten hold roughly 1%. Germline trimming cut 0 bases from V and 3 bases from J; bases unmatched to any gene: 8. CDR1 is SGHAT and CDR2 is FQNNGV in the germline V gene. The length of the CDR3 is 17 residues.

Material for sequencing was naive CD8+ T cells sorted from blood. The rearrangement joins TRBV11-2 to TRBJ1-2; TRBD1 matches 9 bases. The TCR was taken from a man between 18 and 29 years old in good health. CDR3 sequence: CASSLDPTTGGDYGYTF. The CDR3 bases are TGTGCCAGCAGCTTAGATCCTACGACAGGGGGGGACTATGGCTACACCTTC. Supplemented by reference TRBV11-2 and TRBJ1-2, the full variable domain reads EAGVAQSPRYKIIEKRQSVAFWCNPISGHATLYWYQQILGQGPKLLIQFQNNGVVDDSQLPKDRFSAERLKGVDSTLKIQPAKLEDSAVYLCASSLDPTTGGDYGYTFGSGTRLTVV.